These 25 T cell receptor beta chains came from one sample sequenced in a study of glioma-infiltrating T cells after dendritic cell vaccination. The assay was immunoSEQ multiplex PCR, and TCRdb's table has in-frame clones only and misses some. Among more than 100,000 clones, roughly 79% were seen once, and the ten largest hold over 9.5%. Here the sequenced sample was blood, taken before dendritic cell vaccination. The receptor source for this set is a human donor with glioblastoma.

The CDR3 nucleotides are TGTGCCAGCAGCCCGGAGACAGGGTACTACGAGCAGTACTTC. Protein: CASSPETGYYEQYF. V usage is TRBV7-2 and J usage is TRBJ2-7, with TRBD1 matching over 7 bases. Germline loops: CDR1 SGHTA, CDR2 FQGNSA. The CDR3 is made up of 14 amino acids. After removal of 5 bases from V and 3 bases from J, the junction contained 7 bases not matched to a gene.

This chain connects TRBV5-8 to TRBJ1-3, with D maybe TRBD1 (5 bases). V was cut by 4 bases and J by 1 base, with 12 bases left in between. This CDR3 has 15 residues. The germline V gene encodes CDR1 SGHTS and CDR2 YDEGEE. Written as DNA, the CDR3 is TGTGCCAGCAGCCCTTCCGGGACTTCTGGAAACACCATATATTTT. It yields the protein CASSPSGTSGNTIYF.

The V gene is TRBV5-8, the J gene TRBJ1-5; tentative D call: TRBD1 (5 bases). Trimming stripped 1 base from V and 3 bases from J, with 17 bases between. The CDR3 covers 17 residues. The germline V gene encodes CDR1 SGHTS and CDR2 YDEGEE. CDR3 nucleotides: TGTGCCAGCAGCTTGACCAGCGGGACCGCCGTCAATCAGCCCCAGCATTTT. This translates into CASSLTSGTAVNQPQHF.

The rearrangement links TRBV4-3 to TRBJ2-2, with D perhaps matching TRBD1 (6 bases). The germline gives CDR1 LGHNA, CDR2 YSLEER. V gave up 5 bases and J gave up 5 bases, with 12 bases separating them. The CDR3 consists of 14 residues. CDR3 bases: TGCGCCAGCAGCATACAACAGGGAACCGGGGAGCTGTTTTTT. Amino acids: CASSIQQGTGELFF.

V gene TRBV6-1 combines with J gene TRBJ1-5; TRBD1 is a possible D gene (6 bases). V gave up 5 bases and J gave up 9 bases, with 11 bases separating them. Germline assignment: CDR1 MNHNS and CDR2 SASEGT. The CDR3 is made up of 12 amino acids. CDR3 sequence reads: CASSTQGRPQHF. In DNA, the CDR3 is TGTGCCAGCAGTACGCAGGGGCGGCCCCAGCATTTT.

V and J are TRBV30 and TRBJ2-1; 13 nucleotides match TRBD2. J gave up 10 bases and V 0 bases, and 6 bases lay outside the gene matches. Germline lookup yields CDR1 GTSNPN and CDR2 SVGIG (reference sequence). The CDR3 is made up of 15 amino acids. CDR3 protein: CAWSVGGLAGREQFF. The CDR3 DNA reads TGTGCCTGGAGTGTAGGGGGACTAGCGGGGAGAGAGCAGTTCTTC.

The CDR3 DNA is TGTGCCAGCAGCGTGGGGACAGGGTTACTCAACTATGGCTACACCTTC. This encodes CASSVGTGLLNYGYTF. The chain joins TRBV9 to TRBJ1-2; 9 bases align to TRBD1. The CDR3 runs to 16 residues. The V segment lost 2 bases and the J segment 2 bases; nucleotides outside the gene matches: 7. The germline V gene has CDR1 SGDLS and CDR2 YYNGEE.

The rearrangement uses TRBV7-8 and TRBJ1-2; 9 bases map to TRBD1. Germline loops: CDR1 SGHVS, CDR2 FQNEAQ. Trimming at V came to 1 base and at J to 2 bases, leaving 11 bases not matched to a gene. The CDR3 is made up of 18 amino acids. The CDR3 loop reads CASSLVQGQGGLNYGYTF. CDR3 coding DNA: TGTGCCAGCAGCTTAGTTCAGGGACAGGGAGGTTTAAACTATGGCTACACCTTC.

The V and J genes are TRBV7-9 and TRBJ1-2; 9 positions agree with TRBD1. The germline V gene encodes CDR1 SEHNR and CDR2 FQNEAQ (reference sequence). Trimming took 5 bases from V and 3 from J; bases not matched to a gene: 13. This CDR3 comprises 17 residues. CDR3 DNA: TGTGCCAGCAGCCCGGGGGGACAGGGTCTATCTGACTATGGCTACACCTTC. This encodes CASSPGGQGLSDYGYTF. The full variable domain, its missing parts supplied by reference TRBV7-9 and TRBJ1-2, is DTGVSQNPRHKITKRGQNVTFRCDPISEHNRLYWYRQTLGQGPEFLTYFQNEAQLEKSRLLSDRFSAERPKGSFSTLEIQRTEQGDSAMYLCASSPGGQGLSDYGYTFGSGTRLTVV.

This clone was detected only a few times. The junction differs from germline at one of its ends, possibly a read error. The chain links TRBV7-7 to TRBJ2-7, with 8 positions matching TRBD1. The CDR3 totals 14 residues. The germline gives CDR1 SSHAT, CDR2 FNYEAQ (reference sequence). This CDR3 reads CASSLDRGSYEQYF. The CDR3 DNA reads TGTGCTAGCAGCTTAGACAGGGGCTCCTACGAGCAGTACTTC.

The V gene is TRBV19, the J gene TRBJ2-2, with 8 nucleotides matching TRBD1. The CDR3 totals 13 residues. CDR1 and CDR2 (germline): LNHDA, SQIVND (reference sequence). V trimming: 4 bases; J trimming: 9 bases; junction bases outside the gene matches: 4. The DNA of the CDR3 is TGTGCCAGTAGTACAGGGACAGGCTGGGAGCTGTTTTTT. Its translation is CASSTGTGWELFF.

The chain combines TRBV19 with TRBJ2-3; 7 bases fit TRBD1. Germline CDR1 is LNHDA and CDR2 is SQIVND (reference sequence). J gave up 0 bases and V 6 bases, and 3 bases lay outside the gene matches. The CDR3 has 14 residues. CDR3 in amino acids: CASRRGPSTDTQYF. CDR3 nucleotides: TGTGCCAGTAGGAGGGGGCCGAGCACAGATACGCAGTATTTT.

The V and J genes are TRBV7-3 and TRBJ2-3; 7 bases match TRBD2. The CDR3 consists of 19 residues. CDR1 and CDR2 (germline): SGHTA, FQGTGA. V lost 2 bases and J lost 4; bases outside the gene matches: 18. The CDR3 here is CASSLDSPTSDSGADTQYF. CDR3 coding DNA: TGTGCCAGCAGCTTAGACAGCCCTACTAGCGACTCGGGGGCAGATACGCAGTATTTT.

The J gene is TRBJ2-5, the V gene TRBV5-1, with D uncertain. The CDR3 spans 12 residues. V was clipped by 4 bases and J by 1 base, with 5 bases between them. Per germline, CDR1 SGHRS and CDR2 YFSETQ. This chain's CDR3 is CASSDTQETQYF. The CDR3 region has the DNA TGCGCCAGCAGCGACACCCAAGAGACCCAGTACTTC.

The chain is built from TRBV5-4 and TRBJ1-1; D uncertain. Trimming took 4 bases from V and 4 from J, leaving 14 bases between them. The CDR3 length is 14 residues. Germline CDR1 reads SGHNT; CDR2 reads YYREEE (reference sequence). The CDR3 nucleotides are TGTGCCAGCAGCCCCCGCGGGGAGGGCACTGAAGCTTTCTTT. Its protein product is CASSPRGEGTEAFF.

This chain's CDR3 is CASSYSLGGISNQPQHF. CDR3 sequence (DNA): TGTGCCAGCAGTTACTCGTTAGGGGGTATTAGCAATCAGCCCCAGCATTTT. The chain carries TRBV6-7 and TRBJ1-5, with a tentative D call TRBD1 (6 bases). TRBV6-7 is noted as an ORF with a role that remains uncertain. V was cut by 0 bases and J by 0 bases, with 12 bases left in between. The CDR3 has 17 residues.

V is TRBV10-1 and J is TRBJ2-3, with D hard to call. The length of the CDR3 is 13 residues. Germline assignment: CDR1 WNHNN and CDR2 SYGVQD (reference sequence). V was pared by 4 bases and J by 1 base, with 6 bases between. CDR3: CASSGQGTDTQYF. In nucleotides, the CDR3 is TGCGCCAGCAGTGGTCAGGGCACAGATACGCAGTATTTT.

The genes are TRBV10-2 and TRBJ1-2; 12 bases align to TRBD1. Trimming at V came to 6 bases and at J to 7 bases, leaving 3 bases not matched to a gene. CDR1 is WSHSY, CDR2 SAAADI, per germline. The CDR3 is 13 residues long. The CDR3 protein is CASRGTGGSGYTF. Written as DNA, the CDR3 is TGCGCCAGCAGGGGGACAGGGGGCAGTGGCTACACCTTC.

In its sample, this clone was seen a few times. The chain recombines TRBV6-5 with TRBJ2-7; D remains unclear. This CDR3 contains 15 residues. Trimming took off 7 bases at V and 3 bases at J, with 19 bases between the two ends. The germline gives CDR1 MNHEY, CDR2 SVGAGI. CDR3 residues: CASKLGPLFVYEQYF. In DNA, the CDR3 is TGTGCCAGCAAGCTGGGCCCCCTTTTCGTCTACGAGCAGTACTTC.

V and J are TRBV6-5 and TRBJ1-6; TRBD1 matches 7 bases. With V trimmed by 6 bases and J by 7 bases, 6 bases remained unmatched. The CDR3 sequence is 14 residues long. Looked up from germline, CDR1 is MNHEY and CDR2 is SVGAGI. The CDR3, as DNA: TGTGCCAGCAGCCTGGGACAGACCAATTCACCCCTCCACTTT. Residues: CASSLGQTNSPLHF.

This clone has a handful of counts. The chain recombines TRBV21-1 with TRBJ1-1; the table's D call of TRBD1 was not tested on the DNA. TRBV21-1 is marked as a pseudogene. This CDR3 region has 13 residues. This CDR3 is CASSGQGGTEAFF. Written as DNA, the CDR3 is TGTGCCAGCAGCGGACAGGGGGGAACGGAAGCTTTCTTT.

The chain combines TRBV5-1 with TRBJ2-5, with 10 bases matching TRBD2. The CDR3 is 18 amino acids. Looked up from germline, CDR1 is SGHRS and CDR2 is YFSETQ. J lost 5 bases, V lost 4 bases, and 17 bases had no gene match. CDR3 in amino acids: CASSQWLAGVGQSETQYF. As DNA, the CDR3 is TGCGCCAGCAGCCAGTGGCTAGCGGGGGTGGGTCAGAGTGAGACCCAGTACTTC.

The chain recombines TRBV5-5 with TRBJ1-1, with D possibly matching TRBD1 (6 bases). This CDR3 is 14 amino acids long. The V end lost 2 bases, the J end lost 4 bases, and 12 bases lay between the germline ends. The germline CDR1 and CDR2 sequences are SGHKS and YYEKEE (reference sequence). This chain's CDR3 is CASSLGRGSTEAFF. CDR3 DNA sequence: TGTGCCAGCAGCTTAGGCAGGGGTAGCACTGAAGCTTTCTTT.

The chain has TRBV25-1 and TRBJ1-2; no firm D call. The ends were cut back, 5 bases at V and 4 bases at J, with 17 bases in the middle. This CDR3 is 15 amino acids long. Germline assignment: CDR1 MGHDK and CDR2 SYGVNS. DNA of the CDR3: TGTGCCAGCAGTCCGCCAACCCTGACGGGCTATGGCTACACCTTC. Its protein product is CASSPPTLTGYGYTF.

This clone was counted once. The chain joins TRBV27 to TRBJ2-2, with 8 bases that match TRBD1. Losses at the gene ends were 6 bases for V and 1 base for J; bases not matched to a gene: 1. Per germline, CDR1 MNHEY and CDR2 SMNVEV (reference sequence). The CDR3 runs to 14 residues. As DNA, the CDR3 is TGTGCCAGCAGCGACAGGGGGAACACCGGGGAGCTGTTTTTT. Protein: CASSDRGNTGELFF.